The clone carrying this T cell receptor beta chain was detected only a few times. Its antigen is as yet unknown. Germline V gives CDR1 ENHRY, CDR2 SYGVKD. Trimming shortened V by 3 bases and J by 3 bases, and 14 bases separated the two germline ends. The CDR3 runs 15 residues. RNA transcripts served as the template for amplifying TCR beta CDR3 regions. HTBI primers were used for first-round RT-PCR of the TCR CDR3. TCRdb reprocessed the multiplex PCR reads via MiXCR and lists one record per CDR3 protein. The sample holds over 200,000 distinct CDR3 sequences; about a sixth are singletons and the top ten take over 35%. This record comes from a study of T cells in Graves' hyperthyroidism and ophthalmopathy. Overall study findings and caveats: Most thyroid-expanded clonotypes above 0.001 were also found in blood. The model foresaw ophthalmopathy a median about 6.1 months prior to onset.

The receptor was derived from a man aged 40-50 years with Graves' hyperthyroidism. The chain couples TRBV10-3 to TRBJ2-5, with D possibly being TRBD1 (5 bases). The specimen was blood. The CDR3 loop is CAISDLQGRKETQYF. The CDR3 coding sequence is TGTGCCATCAGTGACCTTCAGGGTCGAAAAGAGACCCAGTACTTC.